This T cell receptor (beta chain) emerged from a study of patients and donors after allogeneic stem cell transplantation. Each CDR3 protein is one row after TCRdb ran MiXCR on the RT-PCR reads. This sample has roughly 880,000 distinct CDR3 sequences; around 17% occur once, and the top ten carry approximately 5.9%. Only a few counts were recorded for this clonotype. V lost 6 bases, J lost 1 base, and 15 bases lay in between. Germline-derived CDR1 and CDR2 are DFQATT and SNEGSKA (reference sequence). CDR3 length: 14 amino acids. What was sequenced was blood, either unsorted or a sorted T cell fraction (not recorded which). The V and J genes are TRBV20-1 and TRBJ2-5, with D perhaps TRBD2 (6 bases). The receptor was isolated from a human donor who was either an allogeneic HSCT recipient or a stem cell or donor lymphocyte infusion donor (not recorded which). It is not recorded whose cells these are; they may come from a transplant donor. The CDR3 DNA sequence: TGCAGTGCCGTAGCGGTGAACCTCCAAGAGACCCAGTACTTC. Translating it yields CSAVAVNLQETQYF.